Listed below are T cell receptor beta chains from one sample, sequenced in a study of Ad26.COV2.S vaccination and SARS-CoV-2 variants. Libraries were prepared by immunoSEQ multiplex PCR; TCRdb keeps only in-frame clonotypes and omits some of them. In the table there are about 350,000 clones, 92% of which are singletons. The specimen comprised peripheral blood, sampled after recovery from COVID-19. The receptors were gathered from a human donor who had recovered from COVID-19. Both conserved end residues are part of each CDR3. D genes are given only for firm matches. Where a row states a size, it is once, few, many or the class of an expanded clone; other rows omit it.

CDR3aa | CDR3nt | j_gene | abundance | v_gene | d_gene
CASSEYKDEQYF | TGTGCCAGCAGTGAATACAAAGACGAGCAGTACTTC | TRBJ2-7 | NA | TRBV6-1 | NA
CASSEASGQGFGYTF | TGTGCCAGCAGTGAAGCATCGGGACAGGGGTTTGGCTACACCTTC | TRBJ1-2 | few | TRBV6-1 | TRBD1
CASVHLREGTYEQYF | TGTGCCAGCGTTCACCTGAGGGAGGGTACCTACGAGCAGTACTTC | TRBJ2-7 | NA | TRBV27 | TRBD2
CASSLTYNYGYTF | TGTGCCAGCAGTTTGACTTATAACTATGGCTACACCTTC | TRBJ1-2 | NA | TRBV6-5 | NA
CASSVGGGVSGELFF | TGTGCCAGCAGCGTAGGGGGTGGGGTTTCCGGGGAGCTGTTTTTT | TRBJ2-2 | NA | TRBV9 | NA
CASSLVPGQGINSPLHF | TGTGCCAGCAGTCTAGTCCCGGGACAGGGAATTAATTCACCCCTCCACTTT | TRBJ1-6 | NA | TRBV7-2 | TRBD1
CASSQAFANYGYTF | TGTGCCAGCTCGCAGGCCTTCGCTAACTATGGCTACACCTTC | TRBJ1-2 | once | TRBV18 | NA
CASSGGTGAYEAFF | TGTGCCAGCAGCGGGGGAACGGGAGCCTATGAAGCTTTCTTT | TRBJ1-1 | NA | TRBV5-4 | NA
CASGPYREDTEAFF | TGTGCCAGTGGGCCCTACAGGGAGGACACTGAAGCTTTCTTT | TRBJ1-1 | NA | TRBV19 | NA
CASSPRQDENPNTGELFF | TGTGCCAGCAGCCCCCGACAAGACGAAAACCCGAACACCGGGGAGCTGTTTTTT | TRBJ2-2 | NA | TRBV7-6 | NA
CASSDLGSYGYTF | TGTGCCAGCAGTGATTTAGGGTCGTATGGCTACACCTTC | TRBJ1-2 | NA | TRBV2 | NA
CASTGGLRLGTDTQYF | TGTGCCAGTACGGGTGGTTTAAGGTTAGGCACAGATACGCAGTATTTT | TRBJ2-3 | NA | TRBV19 | NA
CASSEVGHFNSPLHF | TGTGCCAGCAGTGAAGTCGGTCATTTTAATTCACCCCTCCACTTT | TRBJ1-6 | NA | TRBV6-1 | NA
CASGSVRYTF | TGTGCTAGTGGTTCCGTCCGCTACACCTTC | TRBJ1-2 | NA | TRBV12-5 | NA
CASSRDTVAGANVLTF | TGTGCCAGCAGCCGGGACACCGTCGCTGGGGCCAACGTCCTGACTTTC | TRBJ2-6 | NA | TRBV7-3 | NA
CASSAHRAGVAFF | TGTGCCAGCAGCGCTCACCGGGCAGGGGTGGCTTTCTTT | TRBJ1-1 | NA | TRBV9 | NA
CASSQDLKEQNTEAFF | TGTGCCAGCAGCCAAGATCTAAAGGAACAGAACACTGAAGCTTTCTTT | TRBJ1-1 | NA | TRBV3-1/TRBV3-2 | NA
CASSLRDNEQFF | TGTGCCAGCAGCCTTCGGGACAATGAGCAGTTCTTC | TRBJ2-1 | NA | TRBV5-4 | NA
CASSLREGGNYGYTF | TGTGCCAGCAGTTTAAGGGAGGGGGGAAACTATGGCTACACCTTC | TRBJ1-2 | NA | TRBV27 | NA
CASSVGVIGYGYTF | TGTGCCAGCAGCGTAGGGGTGATTGGCTATGGCTACACCTTC | TRBJ1-2 | NA | TRBV9 | NA
CASTPFGYSPLHF | TGTGCCAGCACCCCTTTCGGATATTCACCCCTCCACTTT | TRBJ1-6 | once | TRBV2 | NA
CASSLGRDQPQHF | TGTGCCAGCAGCCTGGGACGCGATCAGCCCCAGCATTTT | TRBJ1-5 | once | TRBV27 | NA
CASSSGGFNSGNTIYF | TGTGCCAGCAGCTCGGGGGGATTCAACTCTGGAAACACCATATATTTT | TRBJ1-3 | NA | TRBV7-6 | NA
CASSSQGRQPQHF | TGTGCCAGCAGTTCACAGGGACGGCAGCCCCAGCATTTT | TRBJ1-5 | NA | TRBV27 | NA
CASSPPGRGTGELFF | TGTGCCAGCTCACCACCAGGGAGGGGCACCGGGGAGCTGTTTTTT | TRBJ2-2 | NA | TRBV18 | TRBD2
CASSPISGQVSYEQYF | TGTGCCAGCAGCCCAATTAGTGGACAGGTGTCCTACGAGCAGTACTTC | TRBJ2-7 | NA | TRBV7-9 | TRBD1
CASSPNRGWDTQYF | TGTGCCAGCAGCCCTAATCGGGGGTGGGATACGCAGTATTTT | TRBJ2-3 | NA | TRBV9 | NA
CASSQAGNYGYTF | TGCGCCAGCAGCCAGGCGGGTAACTATGGCTACACCTTC | TRBJ1-2 | few | TRBV5-1 | NA
CASSAQGQGNYGYTF | TGTGCCAGCAGCGCCCAGGGGCAGGGGAACTATGGCTACACCTTC | TRBJ1-2 | NA | TRBV7-2 | NA
CASSQDWAPNSPLHF | TGTGCCAGCAGCCAAGATTGGGCGCCGAATTCACCCCTCCACTTT | TRBJ1-6 | NA | TRBV3-1/TRBV3-2 | NA
CASSFQDRALGELFF | TGTGCCAGCAGTTTCCAGGACAGGGCCCTCGGGGAGCTGTTTTTT | TRBJ2-2 | NA | TRBV27 | TRBD1
CASSSLGAMADTQYF | TGTGCCAGCAGCTCCTTAGGGGCTATGGCAGATACGCAGTATTTT | TRBJ2-3 | NA | TRBV5-4 | NA
CASRFPSGGNTEAFF | TGTGCCAGCAGGTTTCCTTCGGGGGGTAACACTGAAGCTTTCTTT | TRBJ1-1 | few | TRBV7-2 | NA
CASSLPTSGGVQFF | TGTGCCAGCAGTTTACCCACTAGCGGTGGGGTGCAGTTCTTC | TRBJ2-1 | once | TRBV27 | TRBD2
CASSLVAGPNTEAFF | TGCGCCAGCAGCTTGGTCGCAGGTCCGAACACTGAAGCTTTCTTT | TRBJ1-1 | NA | TRBV5-1 | NA
CASSLGSWAGNQPQHF | TGTGCCAGCAGCTTGGGCAGTTGGGCGGGCAATCAGCCCCAGCATTTT | TRBJ1-5 | NA | TRBV5-6 | NA
CASSLEAGRTTERENTGELFF | TGTGCCAGCAGCTTAGAGGCAGGTCGGACTACCGAGCGGGAGAACACCGGGGAGCTGTTTTTT | TRBJ2-2 | NA | TRBV13 | TRBD2
CASSLRAGTYEQYF | TGCGCCAGCAGCCTCCGGGCCGGAACCTACGAGCAGTACTTC | TRBJ2-7 | NA | TRBV10-2 | NA
CASSWGEDGTEQETQYF | TGTGCCAGCAGCTGGGGGGAGGACGGGACAGAGCAAGAGACCCAGTACTTC | TRBJ2-5 | NA | TRBV7-9 | NA
CASSSRRVTNYGYTF | TGTGCCAGCAGCTCGCGGCGAGTGACGAACTATGGCTACACCTTC | TRBJ1-2 | NA | TRBV13 | NA
CASSGWTPEQYF | TGTGCCAGCAGCGGGTGGACCCCCGAGCAGTACTTC | TRBJ2-7 | NA | TRBV7-6 | NA
CASSLEQNTEAFF | TGCGCCAGCAGCTTGGAACAAAACACTGAAGCTTTCTTT | TRBJ1-1 | NA | TRBV5-1 | NA